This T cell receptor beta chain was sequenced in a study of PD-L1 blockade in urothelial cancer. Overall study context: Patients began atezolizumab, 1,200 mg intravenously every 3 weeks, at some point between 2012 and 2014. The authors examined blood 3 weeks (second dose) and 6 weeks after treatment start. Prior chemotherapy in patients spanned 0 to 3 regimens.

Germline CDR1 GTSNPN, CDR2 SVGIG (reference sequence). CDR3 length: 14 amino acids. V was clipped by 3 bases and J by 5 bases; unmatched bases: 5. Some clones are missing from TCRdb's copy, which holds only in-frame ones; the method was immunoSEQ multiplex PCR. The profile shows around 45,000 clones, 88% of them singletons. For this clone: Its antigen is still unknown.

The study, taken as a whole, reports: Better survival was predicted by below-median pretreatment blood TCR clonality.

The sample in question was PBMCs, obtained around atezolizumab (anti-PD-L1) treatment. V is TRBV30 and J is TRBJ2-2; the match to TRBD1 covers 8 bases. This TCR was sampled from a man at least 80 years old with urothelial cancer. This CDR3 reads CAWRGTGGTGELFF. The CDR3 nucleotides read TGTGCCTGGAGGGGGACAGGCGGGACCGGGGAGCTGTTTTTT.